This is a list of T cell receptor beta chains from one sample in a study of T cells in localized non-small cell lung cancer. Method: immunoSEQ multiplex PCR; TCRdb's copy keeps in-frame clones and lacks some. The table lists approximately 4,400 clones, around 30% of them singletons. The specimen comprised lung tumor tissue, sampled before any cancer treatment. The receptors stem from a man aged 40 to 70 with stage III squamous cell lung carcinoma. CDR3s include the opening cysteine and the closing phenylalanine or tryptophan. A D gene is named only where the DNA matches it firmly. Clone size is given for some rows only: seen once, a few or many times, or a class if the clone is expanded.

j_gene,v_gene,abundance,d_gene,CDR3aa,CDR3nt
TRBJ1-1,TRBV9,.,.,CASSVEGVTEAFF,TGTGCCAGCAGCGTAGAAGGGGTCACTGAAGCTTTCTTT
TRBJ2-1,TRBV6-8,few,TRBD1,CASSGVGQGEGNEQFF,TGTGCCAGCAGTGGAGTTGGACAGGGGGAGGGGAATGAGCAGTTCTTC
TRBJ1-1,TRBV6-8,few,TRBD1,CAIRTQGSDYAFF,TGTGCCATCAGGACACAGGGGTCAGACTATGCTTTCTTT
TRBJ1-2,TRBV9,few,.,CASSVTGTHINYGYTF,TGTGCCAGCAGCGTTACCGGGACACATATTAACTATGGCTACACCTTC
TRBJ2-7,TRBV11-3,medium-sized,TRBD1,CASSGQDRGTYEQYF,TGTGCCAGCAGCGGGCAGGACAGGGGGACCTACGAGCAGTACTTC
TRBJ1-1,TRBV11-3,medium-sized,.,CASSLRRVTNTEAFF,TGTGCCAGCAGCTTGAGGCGGGTCACGAACACTGAAGCTTTCTTT
TRBJ2-4,TRBV6-8,few,.,CATSTGAKNIQYF,TGTGCCACTTCGACAGGAGCCAAAAACATTCAGTACTTC
TRBJ1-4,TRBV29-1,.,TRBD1,CSGDREGHATNEKLFF,TGCAGCGGCGACAGGGAGGGACACGCAACTAATGAAAAACTGTTTTTT
TRBJ2-6,TRBV11-3,.,.,CASRSLVRQSRANVLTF,TGTGCCAGCCGGTCTCTCGTAAGACAAAGTCGGGCCAACGTCCTGACTTTC
TRBJ1-3,TRBV29-1,.,.,CSVDPGVGNTIYF,TGCAGCGTCGACCCGGGGGTCGGAAACACCATATATTTT
TRBJ1-1,TRBV6-7,few,.,CASSPQGIGTEAFF,TGTGCCAGCAGTCCCCAGGGTATCGGCACTGAAGCTTTCTTT
TRBJ1-1,TRBV18,few,.,CASSPLPGASLSTNTEAFF,TGTGCCAGCTCACCACTTCCTGGGGCTTCCCTGTCCACGAACACTGAAGCTTTCTTT
TRBJ1-6,TRBV6-8,few,.,CASSERDENSPLHF,TGTGCCAGCAGTGAGCGTGATGAGAATTCACCTCTCCACTTT
TRBJ2-1,TRBV11-3,.,TRBD1,CASSLDRVPNNEQFF,TGTGCCAGCAGCCTCGACAGGGTACCAAACAATGAGCAGTTCTTC
TRBJ1-1,TRBV6-8,.,.,CASSDGRNTEAFF,TGTGCCAGCAGTGATGGCAGGAACACTGAAGCTTTCTTT